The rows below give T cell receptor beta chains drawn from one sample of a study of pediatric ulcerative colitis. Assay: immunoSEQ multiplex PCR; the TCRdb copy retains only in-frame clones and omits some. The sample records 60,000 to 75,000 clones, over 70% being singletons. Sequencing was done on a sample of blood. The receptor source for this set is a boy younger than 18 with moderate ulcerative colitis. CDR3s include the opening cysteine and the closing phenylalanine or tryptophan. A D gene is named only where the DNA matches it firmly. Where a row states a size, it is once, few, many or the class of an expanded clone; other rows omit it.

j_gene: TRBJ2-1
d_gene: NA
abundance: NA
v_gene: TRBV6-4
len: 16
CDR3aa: CASPYSRRGRHKEQFF
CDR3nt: TGTGCCAGCCCATATTCCCGTCGGGGACGTCATAAGGAGCAGTTCTTC

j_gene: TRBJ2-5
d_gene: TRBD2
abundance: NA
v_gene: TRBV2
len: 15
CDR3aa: CASSVRTSGEETQYF
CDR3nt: TGTGCCAGCAGTGTTCGGACTAGCGGGGAAGAGACCCAGTACTTC

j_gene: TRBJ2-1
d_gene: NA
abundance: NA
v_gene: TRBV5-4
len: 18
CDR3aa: CASSLASWASATYNEQFF
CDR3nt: TGTGCCAGCAGCTTGGCTTCGTGGGCTAGCGCTACCTACAATGAGCAGTTCTTC

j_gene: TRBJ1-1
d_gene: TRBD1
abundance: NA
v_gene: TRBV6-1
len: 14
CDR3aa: CASSGQGSYTEAFF
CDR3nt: TGTGCCAGCAGTGGACAGGGTTCGTACACTGAAGCTTTCTTT

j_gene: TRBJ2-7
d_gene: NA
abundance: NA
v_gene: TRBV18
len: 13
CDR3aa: CASSPLQSYEQYF
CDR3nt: TGTGCCAGCTCACCATTACAGTCCTACGAGCAGTACTTC

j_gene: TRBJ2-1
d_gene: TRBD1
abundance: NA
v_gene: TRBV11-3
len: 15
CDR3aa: CASSKPGGAYNEQFF
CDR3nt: TGTGCCAGCAGCAAACCAGGGGGCGCGTACAATGAGCAGTTCTTC

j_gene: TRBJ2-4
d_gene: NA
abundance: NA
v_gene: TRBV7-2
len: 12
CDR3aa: CASSLVDGFFDF
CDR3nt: TGTGCCAGCAGCTTAGTCGACGGGTTTTTCGACTTC

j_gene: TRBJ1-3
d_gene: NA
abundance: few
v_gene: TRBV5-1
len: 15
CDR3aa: CASSPRVSLGNTIYF
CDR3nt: TGCGCCAGCAGCCCGCGGGTCTCCCTTGGAAACACCATATATTTT

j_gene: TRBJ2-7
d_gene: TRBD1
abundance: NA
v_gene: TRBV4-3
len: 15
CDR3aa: CASSRGTGAPYEQYF
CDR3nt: TGCGCCAGCAGCCGAGGGACAGGGGCCCCCTACGAGCAGTACTTC

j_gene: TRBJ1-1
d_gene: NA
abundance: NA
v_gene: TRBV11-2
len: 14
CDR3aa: CASSFDSPNTEAFF
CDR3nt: TGTGCCAGCAGCTTCGACAGCCCGAACACTGAAGCTTTCTTT

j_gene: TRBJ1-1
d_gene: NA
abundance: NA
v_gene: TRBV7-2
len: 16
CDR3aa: CASSPLQGVMNTEAFF
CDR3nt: TGTGCCAGCAGTCCCCTACAAGGGGTCATGAACACTGAAGCTTTCTTT

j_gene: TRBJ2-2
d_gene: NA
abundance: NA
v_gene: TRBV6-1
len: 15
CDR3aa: CASSEVSLLTGELFF
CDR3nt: TGTGCCAGCAGTGAGGTCAGCTTACTCACCGGGGAGCTGTTTTTT

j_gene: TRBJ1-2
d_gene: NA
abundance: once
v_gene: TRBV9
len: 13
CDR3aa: CASSVEGYDGYTF
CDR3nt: TGTGCCAGCAGCGTAGAAGGCTATGATGGCTACACCTTC

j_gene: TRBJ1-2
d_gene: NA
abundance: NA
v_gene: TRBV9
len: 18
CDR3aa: CASSDYPGGGIGNYGYTF
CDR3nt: TGTGCCAGCAGCGACTACCCCGGGGGGGGTATAGGTAACTATGGCTACACCTTC

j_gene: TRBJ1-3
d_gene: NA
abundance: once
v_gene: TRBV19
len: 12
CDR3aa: CASSTPGNTIYF
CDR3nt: TGTGCCAGTAGTACCCCTGGAAACACCATATATTTT

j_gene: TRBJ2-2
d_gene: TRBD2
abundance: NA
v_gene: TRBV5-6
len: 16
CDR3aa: CASSLGPSGNSGELFF
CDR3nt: TGTGCCAGCAGCTTGGGTCCTAGCGGGAATTCCGGGGAGCTGTTTTTT

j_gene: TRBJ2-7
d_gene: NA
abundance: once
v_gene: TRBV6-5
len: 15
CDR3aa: CASSYVGTPGYEQYF
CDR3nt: TGTGCCAGCAGTTACGTTGGGACACCAGGCTACGAGCAGTACTTC

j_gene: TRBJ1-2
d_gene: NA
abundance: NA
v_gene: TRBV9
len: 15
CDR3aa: CASSVGSGGRYGYTF
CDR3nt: TGTGCCAGCAGCGTAGGGTCCGGGGGGAGGTATGGCTACACCTTC

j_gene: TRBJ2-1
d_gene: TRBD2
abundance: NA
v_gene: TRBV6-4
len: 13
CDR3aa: CASWRDGGDEQFF
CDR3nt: TGTGCCAGCTGGAGGGATGGGGGGGATGAGCAGTTCTTC

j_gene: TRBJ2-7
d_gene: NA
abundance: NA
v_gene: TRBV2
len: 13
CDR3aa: CASSTAESYEQYF
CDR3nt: TGTGCCAGCAGCACAGCGGAATCCTACGAGCAGTACTTC